A single sample gave rise to the 31 T cell receptor beta chains below, sequenced in a study of regulatory T cells in long-lasting Graves disease. The authors built TCR beta libraries using iRepertoire HTBI primers and Arm-PCR of CDR3 regions. One entry per CDR3 protein results from TCRdb running MiXCR on the multiplex PCR reads. Of around 250,000 distinct CDR3 sequences listed, approximately 20% are singletons. The time point is: newly diagnosed GD, antithyroid drugs for less than 3 months. Making the TCR library involved RNA that had been extracted from PBMCs. These sequences were also reported in another study, on T cells in Graves' hyperthyroidism and ophthalmopathy.

Sequences were derived from peripheral blood mononuclear cells (PBMCs), sampled at new diagnosis, from a patient treated with antithyroid drugs. The receptors derive from a woman aged 25 to 45 with Graves disease.

This clonotype was observed a few times. A much larger clone lies a single base off, so this may be a read error. This chain links TRBV20-1 with TRBJ2-7; unclear D gene. This CDR3 is 14 amino acids long. Germline values: CDR1 DFQATT, CDR2 SNEGSKA (reference sequence). V lost 5 bases to trimming and J lost 3 bases, with 17 bases between them. CDR3 protein: CSAAFGQMIYEQYF. The CDR3 DNA reads TGCAGTGCTGCCTTCGGCCAGATGATCTACGAGCAGTACTTC.

The chain employs TRBV6-2 or TRBV6-3 and TRBJ1-2; 7 bases agree with TRBD1. CDR3 size: 14 residues. Germline trimming cut 2 bases from V and 4 bases from J; bases unmatched to any gene: 4. CDR1 is MNHEY and CDR2 is SVGEGT in the germline V gene. CDR3 nucleotides: TGTGCCAGCAGTTACCAGGGGGGGGTCTATGGCTACACCTTC. This sequence encodes CASSYQGGVYGYTF.

This clonotype appeared many times. The chain couples TRBV2 to TRBJ1-1; TRBD1 aligns across 7 bases. The CDR3 has 14 amino acids. Trimming removed 9 bases from V and 4 bases from J; junction bases left unmatched: 11. The V gene's germline CDR1 is SNHLY and CDR2 FYNNEI. The CDR3 reads CARADRVLRTEAFF. The CDR3 nucleotides are TGTGCCAGAGCCGACAGGGTCCTTCGCACTGAAGCTTTCTTT.

This clonotype has at least ten counts. The chain recombines TRBV12-3 or TRBV12-4 with TRBJ2-7; D is ambiguous. The CDR3 is 11 residues long. Trimming pared 6 bases from V and 6 bases from J, leaving 9 bases between. CDR3 DNA: TGTGCCAGCAGAATTGGCTCCGAGCAGTACTTC. It encodes CASRIGSEQYF.

This clonotype was recorded at least ten times. The chain links TRBV12-3 or TRBV12-4 to TRBJ2-5; D not resolved. V was pared by 5 bases and J by 5 bases, with 18 bases between. The CDR3 runs 15 residues. CDR3 DNA sequence: TGTGCCAGCAGTCCCGGCGACTGGCGTAGGGAGACCCAGTACTTC. This encodes CASSPGDWRRETQYF.

J is TRBJ2-7 and V is TRBV19; 8 positions match TRBD1. This CDR3 is built from 16 residues. CDR1 is LNHDA and CDR2 is SQIVND in the germline V gene (reference sequence). Trimming removed 4 bases from V and 1 base from J; junction bases left unmatched: 9. CDR3 coding DNA: TGTGCCAGTAGTAACTCAGGACAGGGCCAATCCTACGAGCAGTACTTC. Translation: CASSNSGQGQSYEQYF.

This clonotype was found many times. This sequence joins TRBV5-1 and TRBJ1-1, with 8 bases lining up with TRBD1. The germline V gene has CDR1 SGHRS and CDR2 YFSETQ. Losses at the gene ends were 4 bases for V and 3 bases for J; bases not matched to a gene: 8. The CDR3 covers 15 residues. In DNA, the CDR3 is TGCGCCAGCAGCCGACGACAGGGGAAATACACTGAAGCTTTCTTT. The encoded protein is CASSRRQGKYTEAFF.

This clonotype was detected ten times or more. This chain connects TRBV19 to TRBJ1-1; 8 bases are shared with TRBD1. Germline assignment: CDR1 LNHDA and CDR2 SQIVND (reference sequence). CDR3 length: 14 amino acids. V lost 5 bases, J lost 5 bases, and 7 bases stayed unmatched. The CDR3 DNA sequence: TGTGCCAGTAGTGGGGACAGGAGTTTTACTGAAGCTTTCTTT. The encoded protein is CASSGDRSFTEAFF.

At least ten counts were recorded for this clonotype. The CDR3 here is CASISQGNTEAFF. DNA for the CDR3: TGTGCCAGTATCTCACAGGGGAACACTGAAGCTTTCTTT. The chain carries TRBV19 and TRBJ1-1; the D gene is possibly TRBD1 (6 bases). V was clipped by 7 bases and J by 1 base, with 10 bases between them. The CDR3 totals 13 residues. The germline CDR1 and CDR2 sequences are LNHDA and SQIVND (reference sequence).

This clonotype appeared many times. The genes are TRBV5-4 and TRBJ1-2; TRBD1 agrees at 10 bases. Per germline, CDR1 SGHNT and CDR2 YYREEE (reference sequence). With 4 bases clipped from V and 5 bases from J, the junction kept 8 bases outside the gene matches. The CDR3 sequence is 15 residues long. CDR3 sequence: CASSLLPGQGYGYTF. The CDR3 DNA reads TGTGCCAGCAGCCTCTTACCGGGACAGGGGTATGGCTACACCTTC.

This clonotype was seen a handful of times. The rearrangement joins TRBV4-1 to TRBJ1-2; 7 bases agree with TRBD1. Germline CDR1 and CDR2: MGHRA and YSYEKL. V shed 0 bases, J shed 5 bases, and the junction held 6 bases outside the gene matches. CDR3 size: 15 residues. In DNA form, the CDR3 reads TGCGCCAGCAGCCAAGAGTTTCAGGGGGTATATGGCTACACCTTC. This codes for CASSQEFQGVYGYTF.

The chain uses TRBV2 and TRBJ2-1, with 7 positions matching TRBD1. Germline values: CDR1 SNHLY, CDR2 FYNNEI. The trim removed 6 bases at V and 4 bases at J, leaving 9 bases unmatched. The CDR3 runs to 15 residues. CDR3 bases: TGTGCCAGCAGCGATGGGACAGAAAATTACAATGAGCAGTTCTTC. Translation: CASSDGTENYNEQFF.

This clonotype showed up many times. This chain links TRBV5-8 with TRBJ1-4; weak D call: TRBD1 (5 bases). Germline CDR1 SGHTS, CDR2 YDEGEE. There are 15 residues in the CDR3. The V gene lost 4 bases and the J gene lost 7 bases, with 17 bases spanning the gap. CDR3 DNA: TGTGCCAGCAGCCTCATGGGGGGGAGCGCTGAAAAACTGTTTTTT. This translates into CASSLMGGSAEKLFF.

Many counts were recorded for this clonotype. The chain joins TRBV7-6 to TRBJ1-3, with D unresolved. There are 15 residues in the CDR3. Germline lookup yields CDR1 SGHVS and CDR2 FNYEAQ. Trimming pared 1 base from V and 0 bases from J, leaving 7 bases between. DNA for the CDR3: TGTGCCAGCAGCTTAGACTGGCTCTCTGGAAACACCATATATTTT. Amino acids: CASSLDWLSGNTIYF. The complete variable domain, with remaining parts taken from reference TRBV7-6 and TRBJ1-3, reads GAGVSQSPRYKVTKRGQDVALRCDPISGHVSLYWYRQALGQGPEFLTYFNYEAQQDKSGLPNDRFSAERPEGSISTLTIQRTEQRDSAMYRCASSLDWLSGNTIYFGEGSWLTVV.

This clonotype was seen many times. The rearrangement uses TRBV12-3 or TRBV12-4 and TRBJ2-1, with unresolved D. Trimming left V 5 bases short and J 10 bases short, with 21 bases between. This CDR3 has 15 residues. The CDR3 reads CASSLRISLLGEQFF. The CDR3 nucleotides are TGTGCCAGCAGTCTCAGGATCTCACTCCTTGGGGAGCAGTTCTTC.

This clonotype has a count of ten or more. The chain is built from TRBV7-2 and TRBJ2-1; D ambiguous. The V and J ends lost 4 bases and 6 bases respectively, with 22 bases between them. Germline-derived CDR1 and CDR2 are SGHTA and FQGNSA. This CDR3 region has 17 residues. The CDR3 coding sequence is TGTGCCAGCAGCTCCTCCTGGTCTCGCCTTGATAGCAATGAGCAGTTCTTC. Its translation: CASSSSWSRLDSNEQFF.

In this sample, this clonotype turned up many times. The V gene is TRBV11-2, the J gene TRBJ1-6, with 7 nucleotides matching TRBD1. Germline V gene sequence: CDR1 SGHAT, CDR2 FQNNGV. CDR3 length: 14 amino acids. The V and J ends lost 5 bases and 8 bases, in that order; junction bases with no gene match: 6. The CDR3 region is CASSLRDSHSPLHF. The CDR3 bases are TGTGCCAGCAGCCTCCGGGACAGTCATTCACCCCTCCACTTT.

This clonotype was observed many times. The chain carries TRBV2 and TRBJ2-1, with D unresolved. The CDR3 consists of 12 residues. Germline lookup yields CDR1 SNHLY and CDR2 FYNNEI. V dropped 3 bases and J dropped 5 bases, with 5 bases sitting between them. In nucleotides, the CDR3 is TGTGCCAGCAGTGAGGGAAACAATGAGCAGTTCTTC. Residues: CASSEGNNEQFF.

This clonotype was recorded at least ten times. The chain employs TRBV6-5 and TRBJ2-3, with 8 positions matching TRBD2. The CDR3 is 15 residues long. The trim removed 2 bases at V and 2 bases at J, leaving 3 bases unmatched. Germline CDR1 reads MNHEY; CDR2 reads SVGAGI. The CDR3: CASSYLAGNTDTQYF. In DNA, the CDR3 is TGTGCCAGCAGTTACCTAGCGGGCAACACAGATACGCAGTATTTT.

As regards this clonotype: A far larger clone is off by one base, so a read error is likely. This chain joins TRBV7-3 and TRBJ2-3, with D perhaps assigned TRBD1 or TRBD2 (5 bases each). The CDR3 spans 14 residues. Germline values: CDR1 SGHTA, CDR2 FQGTGA. The CDR3 reads CVSSSTRGKDTQYF. In DNA form, the CDR3 reads TGTGTCAGCAGCTCAACGAGGGGAAAGGATACGCAGTATTTT.

This clonotype has a count of ten or more. CDR3 region: CASSLETSQPQHF. The CDR3 region has the DNA TGTGCCAGCAGCTTGGAAACGAGTCAGCCCCAGCATTTT. V usage is TRBV7-2 and J usage is TRBJ1-5; D ambiguous. V was cut by 3 bases and J by 6 bases, with 9 bases left in between. This CDR3 region has 13 residues. Germline assignment: CDR1 SGHTA and CDR2 FQGNSA.

The rearrangement uses TRBV5-4 and TRBJ1-1; TRBD1 matches 8 bases. This CDR3 is built from 15 residues. Losses at the gene ends were 1 base for V and 1 base for J; bases not matched to a gene: 3. Germline loops: CDR1 SGHNT, CDR2 YYREEE (reference sequence). The CDR3 DNA follows: TGTGCCAGCAGCTTGCTTGACAGGGGGAACACTGAAGCTTTCTTT. Translated: CASSLLDRGNTEAFF.

This chain uses TRBV20-1 with TRBJ2-3; 7 bases match TRBD2. From germline, CDR1 is DFQATT and CDR2 SNEGSKA (reference sequence). The CDR3 is made up of 13 amino acids. V shed 3 bases and J 8 bases; nucleotides not matched to a gene: 8. In nucleotides, the CDR3 is TGCAGTGCTAGCGGGGGGACGGGGGGTACGCAGTATTTT. Its translation is CSASGGTGGTQYF.

The sample holds a few counts of this clonotype. The chain joins TRBV19 to TRBJ2-4, with D perhaps TRBD1 (6 bases). V lost 3 bases, J lost 0 bases, and 12 bases lay in between. Germline CDR1 reads LNHDA; CDR2 reads SQIVND (reference sequence). The CDR3 totals 16 residues. CDR3 sequence reads: CASSILGQQAKNIQYF. The CDR3 DNA follows: TGTGCCAGTAGTATTCTAGGACAGCAAGCCAAAAACATTCAGTACTTC. Together with reference TRBV19 and TRBJ2-4, the CDR3 gives the full variable domain: DGGITQSPKYLFRKEGQNVTLSCEQNLNHDAMYWYRQDPGQGLRLIYYSQIVNDFQKGDIAEGYSVSREKKESFPLTVTSAQKNPTAFYLCASSILGQQAKNIQYFGAGTRLSVL.

The chain recombines TRBV6-1 with TRBJ2-5; D might be TRBD1 (7 bases). The ends were cut back, 6 bases at V and 5 bases at J, with 16 bases in the middle. Germline lookup yields CDR1 MNHNS and CDR2 SASEGT. The CDR3 has 14 amino acids. CDR3 in amino acids: CASSTGVGGETQYF. CDR3 bases: TGTGCCAGCAGCACAGGGGTTGGGGGGGAGACCCAGTACTTC.

A note on this clonotype: A much larger clone differs by one base, so this may be a read error. This chain links TRBV12-3 or TRBV12-4 with TRBJ2-1, with D possibly being TRBD1 (5 bases). There are 11 residues in the CDR3. The CDR3 DNA reads as TGTGTCAGCAGTTCTAGGGGTGAGCAGTTCTTC. It translates to CVSSSRGEQFF.

This clonotype was detected ten times or more. DNA of the CDR3: TGTGCCAGCAGTGAACAGGGTGGCTCTGGGGCCAACGTCCTGACTTTC. It codes for CASSEQGGSGANVLTF. The rearrangement links TRBV2 to TRBJ2-6; a weak D match, TRBD1 (5 bases). The CDR3 is 16 amino acids. Germline V CDR1 and CDR2: SNHLY, FYNNEI. V was shortened by 2 bases and J by 0 bases, with 8 bases between the two germline ends.

The table lists this clonotype with many counts. This chain connects TRBV7-9 to TRBJ1-2; D unresolved. CDR3 length equals 15 residues. Germline V gives CDR1 SEHNR, CDR2 FQNEAQ (reference sequence). Deletions cut 5 bases from V and 2 bases from J, with 15 bases between. In DNA form, the CDR3 reads TGTGCCAGCAGCCCCCGCCTGTCGGGGAACTATGGCTACACCTTC. It is translated as CASSPRLSGNYGYTF.

About this clonotype itself: This likely reflects a read error, since a far larger clone is one base away. This rearrangement joins TRBV11-2 to TRBJ1-2; D is unresolved. V was cut by 5 bases and J by 7 bases, with 17 bases left in between. The CDR3 contains 14 residues. Germline-derived CDR1 and CDR2 are SGHAT and FQNNGV. The CDR3 loop is CASSQPPEAGGYTF. CDR3 DNA sequence: TGTGCCAGCAGCCAGCCCCCGGAGGCAGGTGGCTACACCTTC. Drawing the rest from reference TRBV11-2 and TRBJ1-2, the complete variable domain is EAGVAQSPRYKIIEKRQSVAFWCNPISGHATLYWYQQILGQGPKLLIQFQNNGVVDDSQLPKDRFSAERLKGVDSTLKIQPAKLEDSAVYLCASSQPPEAGGYTFGSGTRLTVV.

This sequence joins TRBV19 and TRBJ2-7; no reliable D call. Germline CDR1 LNHDA, CDR2 SQIVND (reference sequence). There are 17 residues in the CDR3. V was clipped by 5 bases and J by 2 bases, with 22 bases between them. The DNA for the CDR3 is TGTGCCAGTAGTCTCAACTCCGTCCGGGCTGGACCCTACGAGCAGTACTTC. Its translation: CASSLNSVRAGPYEQYF.

This clonotype was counted ten times or more. The rearrangement uses TRBV5-1 and TRBJ1-1; D not certain. The CDR3 sequence is 14 residues long. V lost 1 base and J lost 2, with 9 bases in between. Germline V gene data show CDR1 as SGHRS and CDR2 as YFSETQ. The CDR3 sequence: CASSLSTGNTEAFF. DNA for the CDR3: TGCGCCAGCAGCTTGAGTACCGGTAACACTGAAGCTTTCTTT.